Below are 13 T cell receptor beta chains sequenced from a single sample in a study of CD8 T cells in Susac syndrome. cDNA came from roughly 0.5 to 1 ug RNA primed by random hexamers. TCRdb processed the immunoSEQ multiplex PCR reads anew with MiXCR; each CDR3 protein has one entry. This table has some 300,000 distinct CDR3 sequences, almost 85% appearing once. The sequenced sample was CD8+ T cells from PBMCs. The origin of the receptors is a human donor with multiple sclerosis.

The V gene is TRBV28, the J gene TRBJ2-3, with 7 positions matching TRBD1. There are 15 residues in the CDR3. Trimming removed 5 bases from V and 0 bases from J; junction bases left unmatched: 5. Germline CDR1 is MDHEN and CDR2 is SYDVKM. The CDR3 DNA reads TGTGCCAGCAGTCGGGACAGATCTAGCACAGATACGCAGTATTTT. As protein: CASSRDRSSTDTQYF.

This clonotype was found once. The chain links TRBV18 to TRBJ2-7, with D uncertain. The CDR3 covers 18 residues. Germline V CDR1 and CDR2: KGHSH, LQKENI. V lost 6 bases and J lost 0, with 24 bases in between. The CDR3 bases are TGTGCCAGCTCGCATACATTTAACAAAGGGCAAGACTCCTACGAGCAGTACTTC. This encodes CASSHTFNKGQDSYEQYF. Based on the CDR3 plus reference TRBV18 and TRBJ2-7, the full variable domain is NAGVMQNPRHLVRRRGQEARLRCSPMKGHSHVYWYRQLPEEGLKFMVYLQKENIIDESGMPKERFSAEFPKEGPSILRIQQVVRGDSAAYFCASSHTFNKGQDSYEQYFGPGTRLTVT.

This sequence joins TRBV19 and TRBJ2-1; 7 nucleotides line up with TRBD2. Losses at the gene ends were 5 bases for V and 4 bases for J; bases not matched to a gene: 8. Germline loops: CDR1 LNHDA, CDR2 SQIVND (reference sequence). The CDR3 extends over 15 amino acids. This CDR3 reads CASSLGGVGYNEQFF. The CDR3 nucleotides read TGTGCCAGTAGTTTGGGGGGGGTCGGTTACAATGAGCAGTTCTTC.

This chain uses TRBV19 with TRBJ2-1, with 8 bases lining up with TRBD1. V was pared by 2 bases and J by 6 bases, with 6 bases of the junction left unmatched. This CDR3 has 15 amino acids. The germline V gene encodes CDR1 LNHDA and CDR2 SQIVND (reference sequence). The CDR3 sequence: CASSIWQGASNEQFF. As DNA, the CDR3 is TGTGCCAGTAGTATATGGCAGGGGGCTAGCAATGAGCAGTTCTTC.

The chain links TRBV5-6 to TRBJ2-7, with D tentatively TRBD1 (5 bases). Germline loops: CDR1 SGHDT, CDR2 YYEEEE. The CDR3 totals 13 residues. CDR3 in amino acids: CFSSLGLTYEQYF. In DNA form, the CDR3 reads TGTTTCAGCAGCTTGGGGCTTACCTACGAGCAGTACTTC.

V is TRBV5-1 and J is TRBJ2-4; D remains unclear. Germline values: CDR1 SGHRS, CDR2 YFSETQ. The CDR3 covers 15 residues. Trimming removed 5 bases at V and 4 bases at J, with 16 bases between. The CDR3 coding sequence is TGCGCCAGCAGTCAACCCGCTCCCCCGAAAAACATTCAGTACTTC. This encodes CASSQPAPPKNIQYF. The entire variable domain, with the rest obtained from reference TRBV5-1 and TRBJ2-4, is as follows: KAGVTQTPRYLIKTRGQQVTLSCSPISGHRSVSWYQQTPGQGLQFLFEYFSETQRNKGNFPGRFSGRQFSNSRSEMNVSTLELGDSALYLCASSQPAPPKNIQYFGAGTRLSVL.

The chain carries TRBV6-2 or TRBV6-3 and TRBJ2-1; 7 nucleotides match TRBD2. Trimming took 2 bases from V and 8 from J; bases not matched to a gene: 21. There are 19 residues in the CDR3. CDR1 and CDR2 (germline): MNHEY, SVGEGT. The CDR3 region has the DNA TGTGCCAGCAGTTACGAGAAGCTTAAGGGAGGGCTCAAGCGGGATGAGCAGTTCTTC. This encodes CASSYEKLKGGLKRDEQFF.

J is TRBJ2-2 and V is TRBV21-1; the table calls TRBD1, which could not be checked here. TRBV21-1 is a known pseudogene. This CDR3 region has 16 residues. The CDR3 loop is CASSQGKGLEDGELFF. The CDR3 DNA is TGTGCCAGCAGCCAGGGGAAAGGGCTCGAGGACGGGGAGCTGTTTTTT.

In its sample, this clonotype was seen a few times. This chain links TRBV27 with TRBJ2-3; maybe TRBD2 (5 bases). V was cut by 3 bases and J by 3 bases, with 22 bases left in between. The germline gives CDR1 MNHEY, CDR2 SMNVEV (reference sequence). The CDR3 totals 18 residues. The CDR3 sequence: CASSFGPNLEVATDTQYF. The CDR3 region has the DNA TGTGCCAGCAGTTTCGGCCCCAATCTGGAGGTGGCAACAGATACGCAGTATTTT.

V is TRBV5-1 and J is TRBJ2-1; D not certain. Trimming removed 4 bases from V and 10 bases from J, with 12 bases in between. This CDR3 spans 12 amino acids. CDR1 is SGHRS and CDR2 is YFSETQ in the germline V gene. In DNA form, the CDR3 reads TGCGCCAGCAGCCTCCCGTCTCGCGAGCAGTTCTTC. It yields the protein CASSLPSREQFF.

The chain links TRBV4-3 to TRBJ2-7, with D unresolved. Trimming removed 0 bases from V and 2 bases from J, with 11 bases in between. Germline V gene lookup returns CDR1 LGHNA and CDR2 YSLEER. The CDR3 extends over 15 amino acids. The CDR3 region is CASSQDDRGAYEQYF. The CDR3 coding sequence is TGCGCCAGCAGCCAAGATGACCGTGGGGCCTACGAGCAGTACTTC.

The chain recombines TRBV4-1 with TRBJ1-1; no reliable D call. The V and J ends lost 3 bases and 3 bases respectively, with 5 bases between them. Looked up from germline, CDR1 is MGHRA and CDR2 is YSYEKL. This CDR3 contains 12 residues. The CDR3 spells CASSHIHTEAFF. CDR3 nucleotides: TGCGCCAGCAGCCACATACACACTGAAGCTTTCTTT.

The chain has TRBV4-3 and TRBJ2-1, with 9 nucleotides matching TRBD1. Germline loops: CDR1 LGHNA, CDR2 YSLEER. After removal of 1 base from V and 7 bases from J, the junction contained 11 bases not matched to a gene. The CDR3 is made up of 17 amino acids. CDR3 residues: CASSQGAGTGSWNEQFF. CDR3 DNA: TGCGCCAGCAGCCAAGGGGCCGGGACAGGGTCGTGGAATGAGCAGTTCTTC.